This is a list of T cell receptor beta chains from one sample in a study of cytotoxic CD8 clonotypes in ibrutinib-treated CLL. Using immunoSEQ multiplex PCR, the repertoire was profiled, and TCRdb retains in-frame clones only, with some absent. Counted here are some 81,000 clones, roughly 83% occurring once; the ten biggest clones make up around 5%. This specimen consisted of PBMCs, obtained after 12 months of ibrutinib treatment. The receptors stem from a human donor with chronic lymphocytic leukemia. CDR3s include the opening cysteine and the closing phenylalanine or tryptophan. D genes are given only for firm matches. Only some rows state a clone size, as once, few, many or a class for expanded clones.

d_call	j_call	cdr3_length	v_call	clone_size	cdr3_aa	cdr3_nt
.	TRBJ1-6	15	TRBV7-6	.	CASSLAGISNSPLHF	TGTGCCAGCAGCTTAGCGGGGATTTCTAATTCACCCCTCCACTTT
TRBD2	TRBJ2-7	13	TRBV7-8	.	CASTSGRGSEQYF	TGTGCCAGCACGAGCGGGAGGGGTTCGGAGCAGTACTTC
.	TRBJ2-2	13	TRBV7-3	.	CASSPGSRGELFF	TGTGCCAGCAGCCCCGGGTCCCGCGGGGAGCTGTTTTTT
TRBD1	TRBJ1-4	15	TRBV5-6	.	CASSTGQGGWEKLFF	TGTGCCAGCAGCACAGGACAGGGGGGTTGGGAAAAACTGTTTTTT
.	TRBJ1-1	11	TRBV5-6	.	CASSRYTEAFF	TGTGCCAGCAGTCGATACACTGAAGCTTTCTTT
.	TRBJ2-1	14	TRBV5-1	.	CASSPAPGGGEQFF	TGCGCCAGCAGCCCGGCCCCAGGGGGGGGTGAGCAGTTCTTC
.	TRBJ1-1	17	TRBV27	.	CASSFIPPGTAGTEAFF	TGTGCCAGCAGTTTCATCCCTCCTGGGACCGCAGGCACTGAAGCTTTCTTT
.	TRBJ1-6	16	TRBV4-2	.	CASSQQGQTSNSPLHF	TGTGCCAGCAGCCAACAAGGACAGACGTCTAATTCACCCCTCCACTTT
TRBD1	TRBJ1-5	14	TRBV6-6	.	CASRKQGSNQPQHF	TGTGCCAGCAGAAAACAGGGGTCTAATCAGCCCCAGCATTTT
.	TRBJ1-5	14	TRBV6-6	few	CASGDANSNQPQHF	TGTGCCAGCGGGGACGCCAATAGCAATCAGCCCCAGCATTTT
TRBD2	TRBJ2-1	13	TRBV5-4	.	CASGSGAYNEQFF	TGTGCCAGCGGTAGCGGGGCCTACAATGAGCAGTTCTTC
.	TRBJ2-2	14	TRBV7-9	.	CASNPGRDTGELFF	TGTGCCAGCAACCCGGGACGAGACACCGGGGAGCTGTTTTTT
.	TRBJ2-3	12	TRBV4-2	.	CASSQLGDTQYF	TGTGCCAGCAGCCAGTTAGGGGATACGCAGTATTTT
.	TRBJ1-2	16	TRBV28	once	CASSAPWRGGTTGYTF	TGTGCCAGCAGTGCCCCCTGGAGGGGGGGCACAACGGGCTACACCTTC
.	TRBJ2-7	12	TRBV5-4	.	CASSSDSYEQYF	TGTGCCAGCAGCTCCGACTCGTACGAGCAGTACTTC
TRBD1	TRBJ2-2	18	TRBV11-3	.	CASSLDRWDRGNTGELFF	TGTGCCAGCAGCTTAGATCGTTGGGACAGGGGAAACACCGGGGAGCTGTTTTTT
.	TRBJ1-6	18	TRBV5-8	.	CASSLALLGGSYNSPLHF	TGTGCCAGCAGCTTGGCCTTGCTCGGGGGAAGCTATAATTCACCCCTCCACTTT
.	TRBJ2-3	12	TRBV19	.	CASSTDTYTQYF	TGTGCCAGTAGTACAGATACATATACGCAGTATTTT
.	TRBJ1-1	14	TRBV28	.	CASTPWRAATEAFF	TGTGCCAGCACCCCCTGGCGGGCTGCCACTGAAGCTTTCTTT
.	TRBJ2-7	16	TRBV19	.	CASGRIGGRETRQQYF	TGTGCCAGTGGGCGGATTGGTGGCAGGGAGACGCGTCAGCAGTACTTC
TRBD1	TRBJ2-6	15	TRBV29-1	.	CSVQGQISGANVLTF	TGCAGCGTACAGGGGCAGATCTCTGGGGCCAACGTCCTGACTTTC
.	TRBJ1-2	14	TRBV6-6	.	CASSLESWGYGYTF	TGTGCCAGCAGCCTCGAGTCGTGGGGCTATGGCTACACCTTC
TRBD1	TRBJ1-2	14	TRBV29-1	.	CSVAHQGVNYGYTF	TGCAGCGTTGCCCACCAGGGGGTGAACTATGGCTACACCTTC